Below are 22 T cell receptor beta chains sequenced from a single sample in a study of shared clonotypes between healthy human individuals. Using immunoSEQ multiplex PCR, the repertoire was profiled, and TCRdb retains in-frame clones only, with some absent. The data hold some 2.4 million clones, with 90% to 95% observed a single time. The specimen sequenced was naive CD4+ T cells from PBMCs. Subset of the sample: CD45RA+ positively selected. The receptor set was obtained from a young man in good health. Some clones in this sample may be carry-over from other donors' samples.

Concerning this clone: Other nucleotide sequences in the sample specify the same CDR3. This chain links TRBV7-3 with TRBJ2-2; D unresolved. V dropped 4 bases and J dropped 6 bases, with 6 bases sitting between them. From germline, CDR1 is SGHTA and CDR2 FQGTGA. The length of the CDR3 is 12 residues. DNA for the CDR3: TGTGCCAGCAGCTCCTCCCCCGGGGAGCTGTTTTTT. Translation: CASSSSPGELFF.

The chain uses TRBV14 and TRBJ2-7, with 8 bases that match TRBD2. Looked up from germline, CDR1 is SGHDN and CDR2 is FVKESK. V lost 1 base and J lost 6; bases outside the gene matches: 11. The CDR3 sequence is 16 residues long. The CDR3 DNA reads TGTGCCAGCAGCCAAGTTCGGCCGGGGGGGGAAGGCGAGCAGTACTTC. This encodes CASSQVRPGGEGEQYF.

The chain is built from TRBV28 and TRBJ2-7; 7 nucleotides line up with TRBD1. Trimming at V came to 3 bases and at J to 2 bases, leaving 7 bases not matched to a gene. The germline V gene encodes CDR1 MDHEN and CDR2 SYDVKM. This CDR3 region has 15 residues. CDR3 DNA: TGTGCCAGCAGTTTGCCGCGACAGGGTCCCTACGAGCAGTACTTC. This gives the protein CASSLPRQGPYEQYF.

V usage is TRBV7-6 and J usage is TRBJ2-2, with unresolved D. V was cut by 3 bases and J by 2 bases, with 7 bases left in between. In germline, CDR1 is SGHVS, CDR2 FNYEAQ. The CDR3 is 14 residues long. The CDR3 DNA follows: TGTGCCAGCAGCTTGACCGTAAACACCGGGGAGCTGTTTTTT. Translating it yields CASSLTVNTGELFF.

Comment on this clone: In the same sample, other DNA sequences code for this CDR3. V gene TRBV6-5 combines with J gene TRBJ1-2; a weak D match, TRBD1 (5 bases). The CDR3 runs 14 residues. Trimming shortened V by 2 bases and J by 2 bases, and 9 bases separated the two germline ends. Germline values: CDR1 MNHEY, CDR2 SVGAGI. This chain's CDR3 is CASSYRDRNYGYTF. For the CDR3, the DNA is TGTGCCAGCAGTTACAGAGACAGAAACTATGGCTACACCTTC.

The CDR3 here is CASSLLVKTYEQYF. CDR3 sequence (DNA): TGTGCCAGCAGTTTATTGGTAAAGACCTACGAGCAGTACTTC. The chain joins TRBV28 to TRBJ2-7, with D hard to call. Looked up from germline, CDR1 is MDHEN and CDR2 is SYDVKM. V was cut by 1 base and J by 2 bases, with 9 bases left in between. The CDR3 totals 14 residues.

The chain links TRBV9 to TRBJ2-2, with 11 positions matching TRBD1. The CDR3 covers 15 residues. Looked up from germline, CDR1 is SGDLS and CDR2 is YYNGEE. With V trimmed by 4 bases and J by 6 bases, 5 bases remained unmatched. This CDR3 reads CASSPGTGGAGELFF. CDR3 in DNA: TGTGCCAGCAGCCCCGGGACAGGGGGAGCCGGGGAGCTGTTTTTT. Combining the CDR3 with reference TRBV9 and TRBJ2-2 gives the whole variable domain DSGVTQTPKHLITATGQRVTLRCSPRSGDLSVYWYQQSLDQGLQFLIQYYNGEERAKGNILERFSAQQFPDLHSELNLSSLELGDSALYFCASSPGTGGAGELFFGEGSRLTVL.

This clone appeared a single time. The V call is TRBV7-8, the J call TRBJ2-4; 8 nucleotides agree with TRBD2. Unmatched junction bases numbered 8, after V lost 5 bases and J lost 5 bases. Germline lookup yields CDR1 SGHVS and CDR2 FQNEAQ. This CDR3 contains 15 residues. As DNA, the CDR3 is TGTGCCAGCAGCCCGGGGGGGACACGGGAAAACATTCAGTACTTC. It translates to CASSPGGTRENIQYF.

The chain is built from TRBV19 and TRBJ1-5; the D gene is possibly TRBD1 (6 bases). CDR1 is LNHDA and CDR2 is SQIVND in the germline V gene (reference sequence). Trimming stripped 3 bases from V and 3 bases from J, with 18 bases between. The CDR3 length is 17 residues. The CDR3 DNA sequence: TGTGCCAGTAGTATGGATGGGGGGCGAGGCCTCAATCAGCCCCAGCATTTT. It yields the protein CASSMDGGRGLNQPQHF.

V is TRBV28 and J is TRBJ1-1; D possibly corresponds to TRBD1 (5 bases). CDR3 length equals 14 residues. Trimming cost V 5 bases and J 3 bases, with 13 bases left between them. Germline-derived CDR1 and CDR2 are MDHEN and SYDVKM. Written as DNA, the CDR3 is TGTGCCAGCAGTCCCAATTGGGGGGACACTGAAGCTTTCTTT. It codes for CASSPNWGDTEAFF.

The rearrangement joins TRBV28 to TRBJ1-1, with 7 bases matching TRBD1. V was pared by 8 bases and J by 3 bases, with 9 bases of the junction left unmatched. Germline V gene sequence: CDR1 MDHEN, CDR2 SYDVKM. This CDR3 is built from 14 residues. CDR3 loop: CASFPWGTDTEAFF. The CDR3, as DNA: TGTGCCAGCTTTCCTTGGGGGACAGACACTGAAGCTTTCTTT.

The chain links TRBV7-3 to TRBJ2-5; D assignment may be TRBD1 or TRBD2 (5 bases each). Germline V lookup: CDR1 SGHTA, CDR2 FQGTGA. CDR3 size: 16 residues. V was clipped by 1 base and J by 4 bases, with 16 bases between them. The CDR3 reads CASSLKGAGDRETQYF. DNA of the CDR3: TGTGCCAGCAGCTTAAAAGGGGCCGGGGATCGAGAGACCCAGTACTTC.

The J gene is TRBJ2-7, the V gene TRBV28; 8 bases match TRBD1. The germline gives CDR1 MDHEN, CDR2 SYDVKM. This CDR3 region has 15 residues. V shed 5 bases and J 7 bases; nucleotides not matched to a gene: 13. The CDR3 is CASSIQTRQGWEQYF. The CDR3 region has the DNA TGTGCCAGCAGTATTCAAACTCGACAGGGGTGGGAGCAGTACTTC.

This clone has a single count. This chain joins TRBV2 and TRBJ2-5; 10 bases fit TRBD2. In germline, CDR1 is SNHLY, CDR2 FYNNEI. V shed 6 bases and J 5 bases; nucleotides not matched to a gene: 15. The CDR3 runs 17 residues. CDR3: CASSAGAGGYPEETQYF. Here the CDR3 DNA reads TGTGCCAGCAGCGCGGGAGCGGGAGGGTACCCCGAGGAGACCCAGTACTTC.

The gene calls are TRBV29-1 and TRBJ2-2; D unresolved. Germline-derived CDR1 and CDR2 are SQVTM and ANQGSEA. V gave up 6 bases and J gave up 6 bases, with 14 bases separating them. CDR3 length: 13 amino acids. CDR3 nucleotides: TGCAGCGTGGCGCTACAGAGGCCCGGGGAGCTGTTTTTT. It is translated as CSVALQRPGELFF.

The J gene is TRBJ2-7, the V gene TRBV14, with 7 positions matching TRBD1. Germline CDR1 reads SGHDN; CDR2 reads FVKESK. This CDR3 comprises 15 residues. V lost 0 bases and J lost 2; bases outside the gene matches: 4. CDR3 sequence reads: CASSQDRQGAYEQYF. The DNA for the CDR3 is TGTGCCAGCAGCCAAGATAGACAGGGAGCCTACGAGCAGTACTTC.

This clone was observed once. The chain couples TRBV14 to TRBJ2-3; D is uncertain. The germline V gene has CDR1 SGHDN and CDR2 FVKESK. The CDR3 is 12 residues long. Trimming took 4 bases from V and 9 from J, leaving 11 bases between them. CDR3 amino acids: CASSPSLLTQYF. DNA for the CDR3: TGTGCCAGCAGCCCTAGTCTGTTGACGCAGTATTTT.

The chain joins TRBV11-3 to TRBJ2-7; 10 bases map to TRBD2. V dropped 5 bases and J dropped 6; count of bases not matched to a gene: 10. There are 15 residues in the CDR3. Germline V gene lookup returns CDR1 SGHNT and CDR2 YENEEA. The CDR3 loop reads CASSPTSGIPVEQYF. The CDR3 DNA sequence: TGTGCCAGCAGCCCCACTAGCGGGATTCCTGTCGAGCAGTACTTC.

The CDR3 loop reads CASSGTPGPSNEQFF. CDR3 sequence (DNA): TGTGCCAGCAGCGGGACTCCGGGACCATCCAATGAGCAGTTCTTC. The chain couples TRBV9 to TRBJ2-1, with D perhaps assigned TRBD1 or TRBD2 (5 bases each). The CDR3 consists of 15 residues. Trimming stripped 3 bases from V and 6 bases from J, with 16 bases between. Germline V gene sequence: CDR1 SGDLS, CDR2 YYNGEE.

The rearrangement links TRBV5-1 to TRBJ2-7, with TRBD1 matching over 7 bases. Unmatched junction bases numbered 7, after V lost 4 bases and J lost 3 bases. The CDR3 has 14 amino acids. Germline values: CDR1 SGHRS, CDR2 YFSETQ. The CDR3 coding sequence is TGCGCCAGCAGCACGGGACAGCACCTCTACGAGCAGTACTTC. Translating gives CASSTGQHLYEQYF.

The V and J genes are TRBV6-1 and TRBJ2-2, with 12 bases lining up with TRBD2. V gave up 4 bases and J gave up 3 bases; unmatched junction bases: 12. CDR1 and CDR2 (germline): MNHNS, SASEGT. The CDR3 runs to 19 residues. The CDR3 is CASSGLGLAGGPDTGELFF. The CDR3 DNA is TGTGCCAGCAGTGGTCTCGGGCTAGCGGGAGGGCCGGACACCGGGGAGCTGTTTTTT.

The rearrangement joins TRBV28 to TRBJ1-2, with 7 bases that match TRBD1. V lost 6 bases, J lost 0 bases, and 4 bases stayed unmatched. Germline assignment: CDR1 MDHEN and CDR2 SYDVKM. The CDR3 totals 14 residues. CDR3 DNA sequence: TGTGCCAGCAGAGTCAGGGGGGCTAACTATGGCTACACCTTC. This translates into CASRVRGANYGYTF.